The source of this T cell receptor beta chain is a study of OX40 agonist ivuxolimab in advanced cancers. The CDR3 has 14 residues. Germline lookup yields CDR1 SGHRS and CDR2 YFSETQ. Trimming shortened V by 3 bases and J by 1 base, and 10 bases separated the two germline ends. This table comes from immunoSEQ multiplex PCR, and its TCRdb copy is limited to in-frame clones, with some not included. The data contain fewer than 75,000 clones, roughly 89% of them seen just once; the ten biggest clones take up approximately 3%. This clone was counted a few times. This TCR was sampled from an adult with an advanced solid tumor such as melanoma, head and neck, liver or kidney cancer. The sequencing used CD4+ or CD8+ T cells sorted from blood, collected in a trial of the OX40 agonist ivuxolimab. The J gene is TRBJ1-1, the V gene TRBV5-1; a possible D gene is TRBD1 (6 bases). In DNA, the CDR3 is TGCGCCAGCAGCTCGGGGACATCGAACACTGAAGCTTTCTTT. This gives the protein CASSSGTSNTEAFF.